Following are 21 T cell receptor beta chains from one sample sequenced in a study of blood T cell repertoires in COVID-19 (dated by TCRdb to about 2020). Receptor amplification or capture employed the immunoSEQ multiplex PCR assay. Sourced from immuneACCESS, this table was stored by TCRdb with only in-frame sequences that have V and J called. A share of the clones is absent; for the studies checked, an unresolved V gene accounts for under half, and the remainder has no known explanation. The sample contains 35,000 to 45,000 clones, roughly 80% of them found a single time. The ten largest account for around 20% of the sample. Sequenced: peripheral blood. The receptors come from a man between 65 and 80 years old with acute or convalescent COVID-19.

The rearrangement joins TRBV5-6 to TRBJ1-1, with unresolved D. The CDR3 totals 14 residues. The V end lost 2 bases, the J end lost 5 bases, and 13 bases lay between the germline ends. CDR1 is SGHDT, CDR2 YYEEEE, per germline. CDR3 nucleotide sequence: TGTGCCAGCAGCTTCGTCGGGGAGGGAACTGAAGCTTTCTTT. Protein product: CASSFVGEGTEAFF.

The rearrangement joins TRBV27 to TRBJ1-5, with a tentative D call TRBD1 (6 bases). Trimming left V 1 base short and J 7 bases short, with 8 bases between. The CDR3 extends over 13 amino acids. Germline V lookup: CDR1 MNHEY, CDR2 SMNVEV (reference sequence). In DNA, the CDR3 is TGTGCCAGCAGTTTATTAAGGGGGCAGCCCCAGCATTTT. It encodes CASSLLRGQPQHF.

CDR3: CASRVQGLSPLHF. CDR3 bases: TGTGCCAGCAGGGTACAGGGGCTTTCACCCCTCCACTTT. The chain employs TRBV7-2 and TRBJ1-6, with TRBD1 matching 7 bases. Trimming took 6 bases from V and 9 from J; bases not matched to a gene: 5. This CDR3 is 13 amino acids long. Germline CDR1 reads SGHTA; CDR2 reads FQGNSA.

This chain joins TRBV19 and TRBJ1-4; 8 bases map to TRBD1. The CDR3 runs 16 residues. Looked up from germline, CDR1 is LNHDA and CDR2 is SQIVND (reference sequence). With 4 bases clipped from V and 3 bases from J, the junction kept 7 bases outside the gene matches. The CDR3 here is CASSTGRGLANEKLFF. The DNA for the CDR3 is TGTGCCAGTAGTACGGGCAGGGGGCTTGCTAATGAAAAACTGTTTTTT.

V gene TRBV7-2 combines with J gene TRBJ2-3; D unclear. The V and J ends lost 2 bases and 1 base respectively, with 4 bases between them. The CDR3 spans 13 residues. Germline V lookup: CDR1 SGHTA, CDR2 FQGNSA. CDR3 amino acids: CASSLPGTDTQYF. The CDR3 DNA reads TGTGCCAGCAGCTTACCTGGCACAGATACGCAGTATTTT.

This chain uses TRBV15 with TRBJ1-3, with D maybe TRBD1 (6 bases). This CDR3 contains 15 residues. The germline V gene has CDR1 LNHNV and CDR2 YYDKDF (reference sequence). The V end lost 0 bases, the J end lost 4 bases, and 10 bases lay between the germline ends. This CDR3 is CATSRERTVGNTIYF. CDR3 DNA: TGTGCCACCAGCAGAGAGAGGACAGTCGGAAACACCATATATTTT.

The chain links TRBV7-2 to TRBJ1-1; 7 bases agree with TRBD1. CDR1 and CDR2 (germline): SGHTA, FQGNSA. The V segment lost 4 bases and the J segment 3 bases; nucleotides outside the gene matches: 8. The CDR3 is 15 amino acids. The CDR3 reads CASSSTDRRYTEAFF. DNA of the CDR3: TGTGCCAGCAGCTCAACGGACAGGAGGTACACTGAAGCTTTCTTT.

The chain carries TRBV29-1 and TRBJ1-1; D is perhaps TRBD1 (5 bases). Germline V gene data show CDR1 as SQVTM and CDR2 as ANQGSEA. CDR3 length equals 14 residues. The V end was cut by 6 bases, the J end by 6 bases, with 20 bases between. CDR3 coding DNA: TGCAGCGTGGGCCCCTCGCGGGGGGGGGCTGAAGCTTTCTTT. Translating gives CSVGPSRGGAEAFF.

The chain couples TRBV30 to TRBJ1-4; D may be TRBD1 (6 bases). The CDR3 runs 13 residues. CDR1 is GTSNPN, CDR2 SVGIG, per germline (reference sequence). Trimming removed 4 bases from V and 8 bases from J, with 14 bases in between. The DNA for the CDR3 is TGTGCCTGGACCAGGGGCTTGGAGGAAAAACTGTTTTTT. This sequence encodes CAWTRGLEEKLFF.

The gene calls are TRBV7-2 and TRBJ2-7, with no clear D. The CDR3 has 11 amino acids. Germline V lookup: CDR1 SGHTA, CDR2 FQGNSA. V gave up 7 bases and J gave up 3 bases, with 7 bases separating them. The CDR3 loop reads CASTSYYEQYF. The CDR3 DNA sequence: TGTGCCAGCACCTCGTACTACGAGCAGTACTTC.

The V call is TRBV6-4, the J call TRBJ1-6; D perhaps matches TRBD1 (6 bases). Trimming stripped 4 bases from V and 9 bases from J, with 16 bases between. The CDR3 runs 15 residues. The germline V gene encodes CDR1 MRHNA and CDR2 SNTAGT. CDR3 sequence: CASSVGQGSSSPLHF. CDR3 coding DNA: TGTGCCAGCAGTGTGGGACAAGGAAGTAGTTCACCCCTCCACTTT.

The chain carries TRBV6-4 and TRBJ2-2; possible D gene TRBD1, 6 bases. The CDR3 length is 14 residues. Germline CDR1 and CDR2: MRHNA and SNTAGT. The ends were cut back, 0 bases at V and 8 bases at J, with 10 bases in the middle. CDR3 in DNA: TGTGCCAGCAGTGACTCGACAGGAGCGGGGGAGCTGTTTTTT. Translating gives CASSDSTGAGELFF.

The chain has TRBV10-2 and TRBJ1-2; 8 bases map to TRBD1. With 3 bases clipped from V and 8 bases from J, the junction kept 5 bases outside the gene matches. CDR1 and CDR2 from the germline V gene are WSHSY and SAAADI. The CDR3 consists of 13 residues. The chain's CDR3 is CASSDVRGQGYTF. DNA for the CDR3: TGCGCCAGCAGTGATGTCAGGGGGCAAGGCTACACCTTC.

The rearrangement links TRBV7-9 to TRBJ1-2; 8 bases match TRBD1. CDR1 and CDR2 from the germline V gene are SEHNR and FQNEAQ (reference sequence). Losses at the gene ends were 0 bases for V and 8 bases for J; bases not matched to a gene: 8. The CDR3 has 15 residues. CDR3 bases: TGTGCCAGCAGCTTAGCGTTGGACAGGGACCGAGGCTACACCTTC. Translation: CASSLALDRDRGYTF.

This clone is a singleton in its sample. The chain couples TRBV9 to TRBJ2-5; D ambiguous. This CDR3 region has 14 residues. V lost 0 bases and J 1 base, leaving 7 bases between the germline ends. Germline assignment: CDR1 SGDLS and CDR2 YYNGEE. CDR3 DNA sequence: TGTGCCAGCAGCGTAGGCGACATCCAAGAGACCCAGTACTTC. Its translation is CASSVGDIQETQYF.

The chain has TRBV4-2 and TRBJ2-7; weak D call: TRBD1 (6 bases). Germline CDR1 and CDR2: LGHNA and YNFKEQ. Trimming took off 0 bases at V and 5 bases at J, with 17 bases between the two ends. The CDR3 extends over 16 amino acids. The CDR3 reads CASSQDWARGTDEQYF. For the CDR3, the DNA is TGTGCCAGCAGCCAAGATTGGGCCAGGGGAACCGACGAGCAGTACTTC.

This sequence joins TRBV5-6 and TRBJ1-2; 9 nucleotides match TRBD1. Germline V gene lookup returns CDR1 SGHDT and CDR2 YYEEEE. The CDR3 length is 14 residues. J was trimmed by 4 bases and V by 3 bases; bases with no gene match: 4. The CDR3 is CASSWGQGSYGYTF. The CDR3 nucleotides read TGTGCCAGCAGCTGGGGACAGGGAAGCTATGGCTACACCTTC.

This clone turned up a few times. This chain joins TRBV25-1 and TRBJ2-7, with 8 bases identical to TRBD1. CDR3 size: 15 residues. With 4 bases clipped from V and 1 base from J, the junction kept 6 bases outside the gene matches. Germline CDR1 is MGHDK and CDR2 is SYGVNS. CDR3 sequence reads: CASSGANRGSYEQYF. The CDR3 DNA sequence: TGTGCCAGCAGTGGGGCTAACAGGGGGTCCTACGAGCAGTACTTC.

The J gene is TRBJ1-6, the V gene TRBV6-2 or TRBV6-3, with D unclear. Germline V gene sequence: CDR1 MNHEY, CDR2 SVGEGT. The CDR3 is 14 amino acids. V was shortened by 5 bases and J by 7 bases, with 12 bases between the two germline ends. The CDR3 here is CASSRNRLNSPLHF. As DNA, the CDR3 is TGTGCCAGCAGTAGAAACAGATTAAATTCACCCCTCCACTTT.

The CDR3: CASSRLAGRTDTQYF. The CDR3, as DNA: TGTGCCAGCAGCCGCCTAGCGGGGCGCACAGATACGCAGTATTTT. The chain joins TRBV5-5 to TRBJ2-3; 9 bases are a match to TRBD2. Germline CDR1 SGHKS, CDR2 YYEKEE (reference sequence). The CDR3 consists of 15 residues. V lost 4 bases to trimming and J lost 1 base; unmatched junction nucleotides: 4.

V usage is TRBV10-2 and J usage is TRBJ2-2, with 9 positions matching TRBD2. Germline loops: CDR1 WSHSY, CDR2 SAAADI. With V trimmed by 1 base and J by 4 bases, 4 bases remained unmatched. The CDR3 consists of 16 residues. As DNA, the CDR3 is TGCGCCAGCAGTGAGTTGCGGGGGGGCCTCACCGGGGAGCTGTTTTTT. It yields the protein CASSELRGGLTGELFF.